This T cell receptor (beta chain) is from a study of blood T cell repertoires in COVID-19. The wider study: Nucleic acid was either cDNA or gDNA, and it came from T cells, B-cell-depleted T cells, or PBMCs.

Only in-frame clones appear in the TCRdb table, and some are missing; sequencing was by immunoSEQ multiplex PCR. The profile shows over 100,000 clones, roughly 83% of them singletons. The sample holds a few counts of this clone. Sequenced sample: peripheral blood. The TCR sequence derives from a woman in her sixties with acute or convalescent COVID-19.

CDR3 DNA: TGTGCCAGCAGCTTTCAGGGGCAGGGGGAGCAGTACTTC. Encoded protein: CASSFQGQGEQYF. This sequence joins TRBV5-4 and TRBJ2-7; D perhaps matches TRBD1 (6 bases). Trimming took off 2 bases at V and 7 bases at J, with 13 bases between the two ends. CDR3 size: 13 residues. The germline V gene encodes CDR1 SGHNT and CDR2 YYREEE (reference sequence).